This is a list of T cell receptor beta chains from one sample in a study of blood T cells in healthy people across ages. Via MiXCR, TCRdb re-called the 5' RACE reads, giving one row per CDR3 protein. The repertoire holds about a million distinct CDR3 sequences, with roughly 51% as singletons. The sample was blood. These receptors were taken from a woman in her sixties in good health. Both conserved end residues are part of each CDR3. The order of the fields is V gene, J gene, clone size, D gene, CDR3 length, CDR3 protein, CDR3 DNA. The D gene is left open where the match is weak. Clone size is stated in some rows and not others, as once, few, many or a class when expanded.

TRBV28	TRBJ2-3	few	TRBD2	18	CASSYELGLAGRTDTQYF	TGTGCCAGCAGCTACGAGCTTGGGCTAGCGGGACGCACAGATACGCAGTATTTT
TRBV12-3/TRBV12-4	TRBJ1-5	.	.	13	CASSFSLKEPQHF	TGTGCCAGCAGTTTTTCCCTCAAAGAGCCCCAGCATTTT
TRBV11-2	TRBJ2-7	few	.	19	CASSFSFQFVGQYSYEQYF	TGTGCCAGCAGCTTTTCGTTTCAGTTTGTGGGGCAGTACTCCTACGAGCAGTACTTC
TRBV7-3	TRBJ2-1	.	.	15	CASREGASSYNEQFF	TGTGCCAGCAGGGAGGGGGCTAGCTCCTACAATGAGCAGTTCTTC
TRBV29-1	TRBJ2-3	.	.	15	CSAAPGGQFADTQYF	TGCAGCGCCGCCCCCGGGGGTCAGTTCGCAGATACGCAGTATTTT
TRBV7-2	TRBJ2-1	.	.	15	CASRVTRETYNEQFF	TGTGCCAGCAGGGTGACCAGGGAAACCTACAATGAGCAGTTCTTC
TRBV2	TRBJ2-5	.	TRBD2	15	CASEKRELIAETQYF	TGTGCCAGCGAGAAGCGGGAGTTAATTGCGGAGACCCAGTACTTC
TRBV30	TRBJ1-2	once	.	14	CAQNPGVINYGHTF	TGTGCCCAGAACCCCGGGGTTATTAACTATGGCCACACCTTC
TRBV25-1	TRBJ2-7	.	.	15	CASSEWGGGSYEQYF	TGTGCCAGCAGTGAATGGGGAGGGGGCTCCTACGAGCAGTACTTC
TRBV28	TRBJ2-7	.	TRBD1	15	CASCTVGGEYNEQYF	TGTGCCAGCTGCACCGTAGGGGGCGAGTACAATGAGCAGTACTTC
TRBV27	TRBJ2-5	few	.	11	CASTFGKAQYF	TGTGCCAGCACTTTTGGCAAAGCCCAGTACTTC
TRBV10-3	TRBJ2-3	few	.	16	CAITLQGGMTPDTQYF	TGTGCCATCACTCTCCAGGGGGGGATGACACCAGATACGCAGTATTTT
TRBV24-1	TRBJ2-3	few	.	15	CATSLGARSTDTQYF	TGTGCCACCAGTCTAGGGGCTCGGAGTACAGATACGCAGTATTTT
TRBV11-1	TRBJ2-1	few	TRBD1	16	CASSSLRDSFYSEQFF	TGTGCCAGCAGCTCGCTCCGGGACAGCTTTTACTCTGAGCAGTTCTTC
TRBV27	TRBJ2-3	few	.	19	CASSLRGVTGHRSTDTQYF	TGTGCCAGCAGTTTACGAGGGGTAACGGGACACCGAAGCACAGATACGCAGTATTTT
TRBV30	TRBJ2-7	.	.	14	CAWVGGLNPYEQYF	TGTGCCTGGGTTGGTGGTCTGAACCCCTACGAGCAGTACTTC
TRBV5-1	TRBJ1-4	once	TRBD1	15	CASSTGQTTNEKLFF	TGCGCCAGCAGCACGGGACAGACTACTAATGAAAAACTGTTTTTT
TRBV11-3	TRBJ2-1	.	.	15	CASSLPRASYNEQFF	TGTGCCAGCAGCTTACCTAGGGCCTCCTACAATGAGCAGTTCTTC
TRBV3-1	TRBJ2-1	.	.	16	CASSQEDYCGYNEQFF	TGTGCCAGCAGCCAGGAAGACTATTGCGGCTACAATGAGCAGTTCTTC
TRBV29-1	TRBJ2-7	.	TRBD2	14	CSVPSSGRPGEQYF	TGCAGCGTTCCCTCGAGCGGGAGGCCAGGGGAGCAGTACTTC
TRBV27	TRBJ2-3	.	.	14	CASSPIGLRDTQYF	TGTGCCAGCAGCCCGATCGGCCTTCGGGATACGCAGTATTTT
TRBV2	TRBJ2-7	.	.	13	CASKRELLYEQYF	TGTGCCAGTAAAAGGGAACTACTCTACGAGCAGTACTTC
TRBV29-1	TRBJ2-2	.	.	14	CSMRQITTSGELFF	TGCAGCATGCGGCAGATCACCACATCCGGGGAGCTGTTTTTT
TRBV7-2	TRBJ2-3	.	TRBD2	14	CASSTGLETDTQYF	TGTGCCAGCAGCACTGGACTAGAAACAGATACGCAGTATTTT
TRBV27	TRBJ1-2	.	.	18	CASSLSPLTGRRTYGYTF	TGTGCCAGCAGTTTAAGCCCCCTCACAGGGAGGAGGACCTATGGCTACACCTTC
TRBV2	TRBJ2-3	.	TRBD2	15	CASSVAGGPADTQYF	TGTGCCAGCAGTGTTGCGGGAGGGCCTGCAGATACGCAGTATTTT
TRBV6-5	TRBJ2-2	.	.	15	CASSPWTADTGELFF	TGTGCCAGCAGTCCCTGGACAGCAGACACCGGGGAGCTGTTTTTT
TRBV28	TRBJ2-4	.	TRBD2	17	CASSLGLAGGWENIQYF	TGTGCCAGCAGTTTGGGACTAGCGGGAGGGTGGGAAAACATTCAGTACTTC
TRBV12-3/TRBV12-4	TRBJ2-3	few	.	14	CASGSRGPTDTQYF	TGTGCCAGCGGATCCAGGGGTCCCACAGATACGCAGTATTTT